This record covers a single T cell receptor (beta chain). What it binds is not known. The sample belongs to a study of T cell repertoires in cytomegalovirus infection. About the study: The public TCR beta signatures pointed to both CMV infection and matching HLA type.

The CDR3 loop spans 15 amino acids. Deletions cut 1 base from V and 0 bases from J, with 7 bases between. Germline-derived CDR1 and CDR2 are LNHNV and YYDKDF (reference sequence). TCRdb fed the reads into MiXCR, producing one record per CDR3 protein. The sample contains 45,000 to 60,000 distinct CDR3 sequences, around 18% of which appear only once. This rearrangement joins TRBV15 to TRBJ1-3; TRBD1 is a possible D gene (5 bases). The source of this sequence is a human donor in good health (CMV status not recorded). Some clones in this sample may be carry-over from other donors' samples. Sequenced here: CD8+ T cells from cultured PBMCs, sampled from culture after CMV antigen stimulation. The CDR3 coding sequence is TGTGCCACCAGCAGAGGGGGGAGCTCTGGAAACACCATATATTTT. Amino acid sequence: CATSRGGSSGNTIYF.